Each of the 20 T cell receptor beta chains below was sequenced from the same sample in a study of control samples from healthy donors and cancer patients. Profiling relied on immunoSEQ multiplex PCR, and the TCRdb table lists in-frame clones only, not all of them. The repertoire consists of under 150,000 clones, with more than 90% occurring once and the leading ten covering approximately 10%. Sequencing was done on a sample of blood. These receptors all stem from a man aged 25-45 years in good health.

The chain recombines TRBV14 with TRBJ2-7; D is undetermined. Per the germline V gene, CDR1 is SGHDN and CDR2 is FVKESK. The CDR3 runs 15 residues. The ends were cut back, 1 base at V and 1 base at J, with 11 bases in the middle. CDR3 protein: CASSQVWGKSYEQYF. The CDR3 DNA follows: TGTGCCAGCAGCCAAGTGTGGGGAAAGTCCTACGAGCAGTACTTC.

This clone has a single count. The CDR3 region has the DNA TGTGCCACCAGCAGAGATCTGGCCTCTGGGGCCAACGTCCTGACTTTC. Protein: CATSRDLASGANVLTF. The chain carries TRBV15 and TRBJ2-6; D call uncertain. Trimming took off 0 bases at V and 0 bases at J, with 6 bases between the two ends. Germline assignment: CDR1 LNHNV and CDR2 YYDKDF (reference sequence). This CDR3 is 16 amino acids long.

This clone has only a few counts. The chain is built from TRBV4-2 and TRBJ2-1; 8 bases agree with TRBD1. The length of the CDR3 is 15 residues. With 1 base clipped from V and 8 bases from J, the junction kept 7 bases outside the gene matches. Germline CDR1 reads LGHNA; CDR2 reads YNFKEQ. This CDR3 is CASSQAGQGADEQFF. The DNA for the CDR3 is TGTGCCAGCAGCCAAGCAGGGCAGGGGGCCGATGAGCAGTTCTTC.

V usage is TRBV12-1 and J usage is TRBJ2-7; TRBD1, the table's D call, was not compared with the DNA. TRBV12-1 is given as a pseudogene. The CDR3 totals 12 residues. The CDR3: CATTGQNYEQYF. CDR3 sequence (DNA): TGTGCCACTACGGGACAGAACTACGAGCAGTACTTC.

The J gene is TRBJ1-2, the V gene TRBV28; 9 bases align to TRBD1. V trimming: 4 bases; J trimming: 5 bases; junction bases outside the gene matches: 11. CDR1 is MDHEN and CDR2 is SYDVKM in the germline V gene. The CDR3 has 16 residues. The CDR3 region is CASSSQTGTGTYGYTF. CDR3 in DNA: TGTGCCAGCAGTTCTCAAACCGGGACAGGGACGTATGGCTACACCTTC.

The chain carries TRBV11-3 and TRBJ1-6, with TRBD1 matching over 9 bases. The V gene's germline CDR1 is SGHNT and CDR2 YENEEA. Trimming removed 3 bases from V and 10 bases from J; junction bases left unmatched: 10. This CDR3 is built from 16 residues. The chain's CDR3 is CASSFSTGQGKSPLHF. The CDR3 DNA reads as TGTGCCAGCAGCTTCTCTACGGGACAGGGTAAATCACCCCTCCACTTT. Based on the CDR3 plus reference TRBV11-3 and TRBJ1-6, the full variable domain is EAGVVQSPRYKIIEKKQPVAFWCNPISGHNTLYWYLQNLGQGPELLIRYENEEAVDDSQLPKDRFSAERLKGVDSTLKIQPAELGDSAVYLCASSFSTGQGKSPLHFGNGTRLTVT.

This chain uses TRBV11-3 with TRBJ2-2, with TRBD1 as a possible D gene (5 bases). V was pared by 5 bases and J by 7 bases, with 8 bases between. The CDR3 runs 12 residues. CDR1 SGHNT and CDR2 YENEEA come from the germline V gene. CDR3 sequence: CASSSQGGELFF. CDR3 bases: TGTGCCAGCAGCAGTCAGGGCGGGGAGCTGTTTTTT.

The chain uses TRBV2 and TRBJ2-7; TRBD1 aligns across 9 bases. The CDR3 sequence is 15 residues long. CDR1 and CDR2 from the germline V gene are SNHLY and FYNNEI. With V trimmed by 5 bases and J by 3 bases, 8 bases remained unmatched. CDR3 DNA sequence: TGTGCCAGCAGTAGGTCGGACAGGGGTGACTACGAGCAGTACTTC. Protein sequence: CASSRSDRGDYEQYF. Filled out from reference TRBV2 and TRBJ2-7, the complete variable domain reads EPEVTQTPSHQVTQMGQEVILRCVPISNHLYFYWYRQILGQKVEFLVSFYNNEISEKSEIFDDQFSVERPDGSNFTLKIRSTKLEDSAMYFCASSRSDRGDYEQYFGPGTRLTVT.

The genes are TRBV10-3 and TRBJ1-5; 8 bases agree with TRBD1. V lost 10 bases, J lost 6 bases, and 14 bases stayed unmatched. The CDR3 is 15 residues long. Germline values: CDR1 ENHRY, CDR2 SYGVKD. CDR3 amino acids: CATGQGTTRVQPQHF. CDR3 sequence (DNA): TGTGCCACCGGACAGGGTACTACTAGGGTTCAGCCCCAGCATTTT.

V gene TRBV14 combines with J gene TRBJ2-4, with D possibly being TRBD1 (5 bases). Germline CDR1 is SGHDN and CDR2 is FVKESK. The CDR3 runs to 13 residues. Trimming shortened V by 3 bases and J by 7 bases, and 10 bases separated the two germline ends. CDR3 nucleotide sequence: TGTGCCAGCAGCCATCAGGGTCCTAACATTCAGTACTTC. Amino acids: CASSHQGPNIQYF.

This rearrangement joins TRBV15 to TRBJ1-1, with D uncertain. V was cut by 2 bases and J by 1 base, with 11 bases left in between. The CDR3 extends over 15 amino acids. Germline V gene sequence: CDR1 LNHNV, CDR2 YYDKDF (reference sequence). The CDR3 nucleotides are TGTGCCACCAGCAGAAGTCGATCAGAGAACACTGAAGCTTTCTTT. It codes for CATSRSRSENTEAFF.

V is TRBV6-1 and J is TRBJ2-4; TRBD2 aligns across 10 bases. CDR3 length: 18 residues. From germline, CDR1 is MNHNS and CDR2 SASEGT. The V gene end was trimmed by 2 bases and the J gene end by 1 base; junction bases not matched to a gene: 8. The CDR3 region is CASSEWAMTSGAKNIQYF. The CDR3 DNA is TGTGCCAGCAGTGAATGGGCGATGACTAGCGGGGCCAAAAACATTCAGTACTTC.

The DNA of the CDR3 is TGTGCAAGTCGCTTAGGTACTAGCGGGGGAAAAAATGAGCAGTTCTTC. Protein: CASRLGTSGGKNEQFF. The V gene is TRBV12-2, the J gene TRBJ2-1; TRBD2, the table's D call, was not compared with the DNA. TRBV12-2 is a known pseudogene. CDR3 size: 16 residues.

The CDR3 spells CASILSMNTEAFF. CDR3 bases: TGTGCCAGCATACTAAGTATGAACACTGAAGCTTTCTTT. V is TRBV28 and J is TRBJ1-1; D not resolved. The germline V gene has CDR1 MDHEN and CDR2 SYDVKM. The CDR3 has 13 amino acids. The V end was cut by 7 bases, the J end by 0 bases, with 9 bases between.

The V gene is TRBV6-4, the J gene TRBJ2-1, with a tentative D call TRBD2 (5 bases). V lost 6 bases and J 7 bases, leaving 16 bases between the germline ends. The germline CDR1 and CDR2 sequences are MRHNA and SNTAGT. This CDR3 comprises 14 residues. CDR3 in DNA: TGTGCCAGCAGCCCGTCGGAGGTGGGGAATGAGCAGTTCTTC. It is translated as CASSPSEVGNEQFF.

This clone was observed a handful of times. V gene TRBV3-1 (or the pseudogene TRBV3-2) combines with J gene TRBJ2-1; 13 bases align to TRBD2. The CDR3 has 20 amino acids. The trim removed 4 bases at V and 0 bases at J, leaving 12 bases unmatched. Per germline, CDR1 LGHDT and CDR2 YNNKEL (reference sequence). The CDR3 DNA is TGTGCCAGCAGCCCGACCGGGACTAGCGGGGAACCGAGCTCCTACAATGAGCAGTTCTTC. Translating gives CASSPTGTSGEPSSYNEQFF.

This clone has only a few counts. This chain connects TRBV6-4 to TRBJ2-1, with a tentative D call TRBD2 (6 bases). The germline V and J ends were trimmed by 2 bases and 1 base, with 9 bases remaining between them. Germline values: CDR1 MRHNA, CDR2 SNTAGT. This CDR3 is built from 15 residues. This CDR3 reads CASSDKSGSYNEQFF. CDR3 sequence (DNA): TGTGCCAGCAGTGACAAGAGCGGGTCCTACAATGAGCAGTTCTTC.

The chain combines TRBV2 with TRBJ1-1, with D tentatively TRBD1 (6 bases). V lost 5 bases to trimming and J lost 4 bases, with 14 bases between them. The CDR3 sequence is 14 residues long. Germline CDR1 and CDR2: SNHLY and FYNNEI. CDR3 coding DNA: TGTGCCAGCAGTCTGCTGGAAGGGGGCACTGAAGCTTTCTTT. Encoded protein: CASSLLEGGTEAFF.

The rearrangement joins TRBV7-9 to TRBJ2-7; D may be TRBD1 (6 bases). Trimming removed 6 bases from V and 7 bases from J, with 16 bases in between. CDR3 length equals 13 residues. Germline assignment: CDR1 SEHNR and CDR2 FQNEAQ (reference sequence). The CDR3 sequence is CASRPTGSGEQYF. The CDR3 bases are TGTGCCAGCAGACCAACAGGGTCTGGGGAGCAGTACTTC.

V and J are TRBV19 and TRBJ2-3; TRBD1 matches at 12 bases. CDR3 size: 15 residues. Losses at the gene ends were 5 bases for V and 5 bases for J; bases not matched to a gene: 5. CDR1 is LNHDA and CDR2 is SQIVND in the germline V gene (reference sequence). CDR3 coding DNA: TGTGCCAGTAGTGGGACAGGGGGCTTTGAAGATACGCAGTATTTT. Amino acids: CASSGTGGFEDTQYF.